Listed below are T cell receptor beta chains from one sample, sequenced in a study of neoadjuvant anti-PD-1 for oral cavity cancer. This table comes from immunoSEQ multiplex PCR, and its TCRdb copy is limited to in-frame clones, with some not included. The sample records about 14,000 clones, roughly 70% being singletons. This material consisted of PBMCs, taken before nivolumab (anti-PD-1) treatment. The receptors originated from a person aged 35-79 years with oral cavity squamous cell carcinoma. Each CDR3 is given with its conserved first and last residue. The order of the fields is CDR3 DNA, CDR3 protein, D gene, V gene, clone size, J gene. A D gene is named only where the DNA matches it firmly. Size tells how often a clone was seen (once, few, many) or the class of an expanded clone, and some rows leave it out.

TGTGCCAGCAGCTTCCAGGGGAGGAACACTGAAGCTTTCTTT CASSFQGRNTEAFF NA TRBV7-6 NA TRBJ1-1
TGTGCCAGCAGCTTTGGGACAGTCAATGAGCAGTTCTTC CASSFGTVNEQFF TRBD1 TRBV7-3 NA TRBJ2-1
TGTGCCAGCCAGGGGGGGGAGCTCAAGCAGTACTTC CASQGGELKQYF NA TRBV6-1 NA TRBJ2-7
TGTGCCAGCAGTTCGGGACAGGGCGGCGAGCAGTACTTC CASSSGQGGEQYF TRBD1 TRBV6-6 NA TRBJ2-7
TGTGCCAGCAGTGAATCTAGGTTCGGGCAGGGGCGGTTAGGTGAAAAACTGTTTTTT CASSESRFGQGRLGEKLFF NA TRBV6-1 NA TRBJ1-4
TGTGCCAGTAGTACCAGACAGTCAGGAAAACTAGTTGCACCCCTCCACTTT CASSTRQSGKLVAPLHF NA TRBV19 few TRBJ1-6
TGCGCCAGCAGCTTCCAACAGGGGGGCTATGGCTACACCTTC CASSFQQGGYGYTF TRBD1 TRBV4-1 NA TRBJ1-2
TGTGCCAGCAGCTTAAGTTTGGACACTGAAGCTTTCTTT CASSLSLDTEAFF NA TRBV5-4 few TRBJ1-1
TGTGCCAGCTCACACCGGCAGGGGGCTAACTATGGCTACACCTTC CASSHRQGANYGYTF TRBD1 TRBV18 NA TRBJ1-2
TGTGCCATCGGCGGGGCCCAAGAGACCCAGTACTTC CAIGGAQETQYF NA TRBV10-3 few TRBJ2-5
TGCGCCAGCAGATTGGGACTAGCGGGATTTCCTGAGCAGTTCTTC CASRLGLAGFPEQFF TRBD2 TRBV4-1 NA TRBJ2-1
TGTGCCAGCAGTGACTCCCGTCGGGGGCCCGATAATTCACCCCTCCACTTT CASSDSRRGPDNSPLHF NA TRBV6-4 NA TRBJ1-6
TGTGCCACCAGCAGAGATAAGCGTAAAGAGACCCAGTACTTC CATSRDKRKETQYF NA TRBV15 NA TRBJ2-5